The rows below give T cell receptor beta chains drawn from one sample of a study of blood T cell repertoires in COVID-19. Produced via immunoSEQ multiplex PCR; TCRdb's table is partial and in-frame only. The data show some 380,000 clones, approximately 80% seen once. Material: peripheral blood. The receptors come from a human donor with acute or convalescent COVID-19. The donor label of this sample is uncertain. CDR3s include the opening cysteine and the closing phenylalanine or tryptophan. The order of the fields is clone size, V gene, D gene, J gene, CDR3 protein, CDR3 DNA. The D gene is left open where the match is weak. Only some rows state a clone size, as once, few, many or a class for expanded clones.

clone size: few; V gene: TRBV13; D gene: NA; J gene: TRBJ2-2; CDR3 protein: CASSQRERRTTGELFF; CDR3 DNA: TGTGCCAGCAGCCAGAGGGAGCGCCGGACCACCGGGGAGCTGTTTTTT
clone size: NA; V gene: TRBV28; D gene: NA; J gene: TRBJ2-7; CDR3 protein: CASSSGAPAYEQYF; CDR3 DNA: TGTGCCAGCAGTTCGGGAGCCCCTGCGTACGAGCAGTACTTC
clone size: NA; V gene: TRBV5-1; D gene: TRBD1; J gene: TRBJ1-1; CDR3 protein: CASSYRGGWVDTEAFF; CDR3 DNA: TGCGCCAGCAGCTACAGGGGCGGTTGGGTTGACACTGAAGCTTTCTTT
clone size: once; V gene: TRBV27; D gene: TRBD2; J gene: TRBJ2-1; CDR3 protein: CASSSRTSGYNEQFF; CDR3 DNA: TGTGCCAGCAGTTCCCGGACTAGCGGTTACAATGAGCAGTTCTTC
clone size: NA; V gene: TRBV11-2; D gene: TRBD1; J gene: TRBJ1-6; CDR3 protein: CASSSLTGRNSPLHF; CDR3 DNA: TGTGCCAGCAGCTCCCTGACAGGGAGGAATTCACCCCTCCACTTT
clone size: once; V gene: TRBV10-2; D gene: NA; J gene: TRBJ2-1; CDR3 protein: CASSAGGVTAKYNEQFF; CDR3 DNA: TGCGCCAGCAGTGCGGGGGGCGTGACGGCCAAGTACAATGAGCAGTTCTTC
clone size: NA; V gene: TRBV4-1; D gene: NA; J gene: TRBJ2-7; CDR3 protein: CASSQAPTGSGMSEQYF; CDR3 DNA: TGCGCCAGCAGCCAGGCCCCAACAGGGAGTGGAATGTCCGAGCAGTACTTC
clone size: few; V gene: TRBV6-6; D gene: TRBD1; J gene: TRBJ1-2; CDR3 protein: CASSRTGGGYTF; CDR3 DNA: TGTGCCAGCAGCCGGACAGGTGGGGGCTACACCTTC
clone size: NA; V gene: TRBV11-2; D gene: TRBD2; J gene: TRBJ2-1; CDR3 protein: CASSGTSGYNNEQFF; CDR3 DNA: TGTGCCAGCAGTGGGACTAGCGGGTACAACAATGAGCAGTTCTTC
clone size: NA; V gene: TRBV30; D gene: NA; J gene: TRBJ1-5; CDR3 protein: CAWGGGGDQPQHF; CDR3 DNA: TGTGCCTGGGGCGGCGGGGGAGATCAGCCCCAGCATTTT
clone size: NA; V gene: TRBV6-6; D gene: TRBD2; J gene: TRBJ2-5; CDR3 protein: CASSRAGSGRSQETQYF; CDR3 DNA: TGTGCCAGCAGTCGGGCTGGTAGCGGGAGGTCCCAAGAGACCCAGTACTTC
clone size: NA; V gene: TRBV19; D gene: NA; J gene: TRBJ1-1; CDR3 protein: CASSIALNTEAFF; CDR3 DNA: TGTGCCAGTAGTATAGCACTTAACACTGAAGCTTTCTTT
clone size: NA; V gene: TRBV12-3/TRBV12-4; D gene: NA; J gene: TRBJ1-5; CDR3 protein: CASTINPRQPQHF; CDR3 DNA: TGTGCCAGCACCATCAACCCGAGGCAGCCCCAGCATTTT
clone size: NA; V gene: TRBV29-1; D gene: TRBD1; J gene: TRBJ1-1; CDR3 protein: CSVLTGVGTEAFF; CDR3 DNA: TGCAGCGTGTTGACAGGGGTGGGGACTGAAGCTTTCTTT
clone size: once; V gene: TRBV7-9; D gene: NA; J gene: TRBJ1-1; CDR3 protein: CASSDQTTRGTEAFF; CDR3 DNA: TGTGCCAGCAGCGATCAAACTACTCGGGGGACTGAAGCTTTCTTT
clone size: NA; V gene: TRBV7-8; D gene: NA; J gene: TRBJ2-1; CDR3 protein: CASSSYRDTVLNEQFF; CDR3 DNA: TGTGCCAGCAGCTCCTACCGGGACACAGTACTTAATGAGCAGTTCTTC
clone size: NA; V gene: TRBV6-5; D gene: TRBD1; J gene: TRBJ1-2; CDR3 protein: CASRAGGFNYGYTF; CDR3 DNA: TGTGCCAGCAGGGCAGGGGGATTTAACTATGGCTACACCTTC
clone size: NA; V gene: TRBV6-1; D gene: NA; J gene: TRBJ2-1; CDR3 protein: CASSERLGADYNEQFF; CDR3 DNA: TGTGCCAGCAGCGAAAGGTTGGGGGCGGATTACAATGAGCAGTTCTTC
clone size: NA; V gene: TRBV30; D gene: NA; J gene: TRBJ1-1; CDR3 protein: CAWRQQGWTEAFF; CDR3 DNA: TGTGCCTGGAGGCAACAGGGCTGGACTGAAGCTTTCTTT
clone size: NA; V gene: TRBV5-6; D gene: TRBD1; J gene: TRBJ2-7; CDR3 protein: CASSFRDRGPNEQYF; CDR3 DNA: TGTGCCAGCAGCTTCCGGGACAGGGGGCCTAACGAGCAGTACTTC
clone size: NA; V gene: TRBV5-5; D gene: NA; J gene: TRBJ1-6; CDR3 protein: CASSLAGNRNSPLHF; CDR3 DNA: TGTGCCAGCAGCTTGGCAGGGAATCGTAATTCACCCCTCCACTTT
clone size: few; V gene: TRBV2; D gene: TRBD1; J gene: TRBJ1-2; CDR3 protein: CASSEGTGVAYGYTF; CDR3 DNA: TGTGCCAGCAGTGAAGGGACAGGGGTTGCCTATGGCTACACCTTC
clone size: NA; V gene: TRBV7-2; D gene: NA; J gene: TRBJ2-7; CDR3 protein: CASSLVAVSSYEQYF; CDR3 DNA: TGTGCCAGCAGCTTAGTAGCGGTGAGCTCCTACGAGCAGTACTTC
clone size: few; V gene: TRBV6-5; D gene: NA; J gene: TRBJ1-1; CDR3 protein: CASSYGAERANTEAFF; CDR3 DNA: TGTGCCAGCAGTTACGGGGCAGAAAGGGCGAACACTGAAGCTTTCTTT
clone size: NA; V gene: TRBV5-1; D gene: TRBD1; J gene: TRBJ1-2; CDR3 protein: CASSLSGTGEYGYTF; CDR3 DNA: TGCGCCAGCAGCTTGTCCGGGACAGGGGAATATGGCTACACCTTC
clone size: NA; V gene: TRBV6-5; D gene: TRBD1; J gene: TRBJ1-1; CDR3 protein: CASSPQGLNTEAFF; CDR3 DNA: TGTGCCAGCAGTCCACAGGGGTTGAACACTGAAGCTTTCTTT
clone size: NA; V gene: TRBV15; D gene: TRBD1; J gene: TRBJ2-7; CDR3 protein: CATRGQGYEQYF; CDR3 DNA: TGTGCCACCCGGGGACAGGGGTACGAGCAGTACTTC
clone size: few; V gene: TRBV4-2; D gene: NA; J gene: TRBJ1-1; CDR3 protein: CASSQAGGETEAFF; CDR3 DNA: TGTGCCAGCAGCCAAGCGGGGGGGGAGACTGAAGCTTTCTTT
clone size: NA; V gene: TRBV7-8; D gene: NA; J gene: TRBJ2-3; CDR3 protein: CASSLGSGAKTSTDTQYF; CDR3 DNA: TGTGCCAGCAGCTTAGGATCTGGAGCCAAGACTAGCACAGATACGCAGTATTTT
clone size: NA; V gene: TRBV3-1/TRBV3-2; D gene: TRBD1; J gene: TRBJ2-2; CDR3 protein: CASSLTGADTGELFF; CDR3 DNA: TGTGCCAGCAGCCTAACAGGGGCGGACACCGGGGAGCTGTTTTTT
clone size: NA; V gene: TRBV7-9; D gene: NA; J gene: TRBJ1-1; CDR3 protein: CASSSFGGRAEAFF; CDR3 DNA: TGTGCCAGCAGCTCCTTCGGGGGACGCGCTGAAGCTTTCTTT
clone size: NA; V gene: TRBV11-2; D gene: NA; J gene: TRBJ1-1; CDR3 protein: CASSLERGARSTEAFF; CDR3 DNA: TGTGCCAGCAGCTTAGAGCGGGGGGCGAGGAGCACTGAAGCTTTCTTT
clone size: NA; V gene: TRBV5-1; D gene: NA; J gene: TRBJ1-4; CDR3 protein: CASSSPPGQDRINEKLFF; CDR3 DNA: TGCGCCAGCAGCTCTCCGCCGGGGCAAGACAGGATAAATGAAAAACTGTTTTTT
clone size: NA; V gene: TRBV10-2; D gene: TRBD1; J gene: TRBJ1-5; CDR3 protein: CAASDRGNQPQHF; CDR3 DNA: TGCGCCGCCTCCGACAGGGGCAATCAGCCCCAGCATTTT
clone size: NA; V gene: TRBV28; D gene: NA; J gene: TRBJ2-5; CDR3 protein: CASSPSLVGKTQYF; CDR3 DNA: TGTGCCAGCAGCCCCTCCCTCGTCGGGAAGACCCAGTACTTC
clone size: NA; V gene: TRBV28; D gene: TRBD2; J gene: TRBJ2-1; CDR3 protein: CASSLGGGASSSQFF; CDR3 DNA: TGTGCCAGCAGTTTAGGCGGGGGGGCCAGTTCTTCGCAGTTCTTC
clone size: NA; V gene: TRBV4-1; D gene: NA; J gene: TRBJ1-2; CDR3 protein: CASSQEGRAGYTF; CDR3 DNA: TGCGCCAGCAGCCAAGAGGGCAGGGCCGGCTACACCTTC
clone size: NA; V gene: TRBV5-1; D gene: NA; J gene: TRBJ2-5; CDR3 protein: CASSLAAEETQYF; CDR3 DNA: TGCGCCAGCAGCTTGGCAGCGGAAGAGACCCAGTACTTC
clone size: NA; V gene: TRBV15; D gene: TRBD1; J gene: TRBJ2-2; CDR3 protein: CATSDDPVGQGHTGELFF; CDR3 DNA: TGTGCCACCAGCGATGACCCAGTAGGACAGGGGCACACCGGGGAGCTGTTTTTT
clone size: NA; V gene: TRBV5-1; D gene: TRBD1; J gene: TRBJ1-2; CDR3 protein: CASAPQGDVVYGYTF; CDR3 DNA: TGCGCCAGCGCCCCCCAGGGGGACGTCGTTTATGGCTACACCTTC
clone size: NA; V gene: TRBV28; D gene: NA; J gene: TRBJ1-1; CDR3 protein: CASSSSLVGAFF; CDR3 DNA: TGTGCCAGCAGTTCCTCCCTAGTTGGGGCTTTCTTT
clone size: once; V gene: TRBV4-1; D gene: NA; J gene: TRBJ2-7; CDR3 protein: CASSQASSYEQYF; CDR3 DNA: TGCGCCAGCAGCCAGGCCAGCTCCTACGAGCAGTACTTC
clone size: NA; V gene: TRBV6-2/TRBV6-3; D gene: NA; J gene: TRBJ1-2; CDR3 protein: CASSSRLRDTANYGYTF; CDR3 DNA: TGTGCCAGCAGTTCCCGACTCCGGGACACAGCTAACTATGGCTACACCTTC
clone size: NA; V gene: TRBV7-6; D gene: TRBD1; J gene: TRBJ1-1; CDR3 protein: CASSPRQGASTEAFF; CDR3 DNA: TGTGCCAGCAGCCCGCGACAGGGGGCTTCCACTGAAGCTTTCTTT
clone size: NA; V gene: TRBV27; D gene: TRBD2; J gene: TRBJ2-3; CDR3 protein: CASSFRAGRRGATTDTQYF; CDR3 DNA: TGTGCCAGCAGTTTTAGGGCGGGGCGGCGGGGGGCGACCACAGATACGCAGTATTTT
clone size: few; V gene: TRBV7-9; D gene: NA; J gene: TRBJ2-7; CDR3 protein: CASSFSDSYEQYF; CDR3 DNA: TGTGCCAGCAGCTTTTCGGACAGCTACGAGCAGTACTTC
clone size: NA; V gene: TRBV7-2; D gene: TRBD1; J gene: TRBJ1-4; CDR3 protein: CASSLRGQRNEKLFF; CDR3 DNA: TGTGCCAGCAGCTTAAGGGGACAGAGAAATGAAAAACTGTTTTTT
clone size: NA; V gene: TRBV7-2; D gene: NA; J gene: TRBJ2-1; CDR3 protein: CASSLVPSGSGGEQFF; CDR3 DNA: TGTGCCAGCAGCTTAGTTCCTAGCGGGTCAGGGGGAGAGCAGTTCTTC
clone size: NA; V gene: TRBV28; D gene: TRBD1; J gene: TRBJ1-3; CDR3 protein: CASSYQDRGAGNTIYF; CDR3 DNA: TGTGCCAGCAGTTACCAGGACAGGGGAGCTGGAAACACCATATATTTT
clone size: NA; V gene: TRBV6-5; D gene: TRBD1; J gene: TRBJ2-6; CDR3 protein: CASTLQGSGANVLTF; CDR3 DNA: TGTGCCAGCACCCTACAGGGGTCTGGGGCCAACGTCCTGACTTTC
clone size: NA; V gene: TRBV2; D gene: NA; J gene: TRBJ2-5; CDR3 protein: CASSWSRTQETQYF; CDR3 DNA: TGTGCCAGCAGTTGGAGCCGAACTCAAGAGACCCAGTACTTC
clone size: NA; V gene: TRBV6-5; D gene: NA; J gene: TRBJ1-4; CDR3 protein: CASSTGNTNEKLFF; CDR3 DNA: TGTGCCAGCAGCACAGGGAATACTAATGAAAAACTGTTTTTT
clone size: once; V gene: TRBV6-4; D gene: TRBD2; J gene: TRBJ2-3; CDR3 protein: CASSRLAGGTDTQYF; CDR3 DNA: TGTGCCAGCAGTCGACTAGCGGGAGGAACAGATACGCAGTATTTT
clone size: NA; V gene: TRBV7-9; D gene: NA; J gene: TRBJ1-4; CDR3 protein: CASRPSTGSNEKLFF; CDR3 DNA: TGTGCCAGCAGGCCGAGCACAGGGTCTAATGAAAAACTGTTTTTT
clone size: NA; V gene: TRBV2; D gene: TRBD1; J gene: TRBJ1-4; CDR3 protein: CASSLRGTGNEKLFF; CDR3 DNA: TGTGCCAGCAGCCTTAGAGGGACAGGAAATGAAAAACTGTTTTTT